The entry below gives a single TCR beta chain sequence along with its context. This sample stems from a study of graft-versus-host responses after intestinal transplantation. The CDR3 covers 12 residues. Trimming stripped 3 bases from V and 3 bases from J, with 5 bases between. Germline values: CDR1 MDHEN, CDR2 SYDVKM. Sequencing was performed with immunoSEQ multiplex PCR; in TCRdb, only in-frame clones are kept and a portion is missing. In the table there are around 20,000 clones, about nine tenths of which are singletons. The source of this sequence is a human patient who received an intestinal transplant, so some T cells may come from the graft donor. The chain uses TRBV28 and TRBJ2-5; D gene ambiguous. The specimen was PBMCs, collected less than 400 days after transplant. The CDR3 is CASSFPEETQYF. The CDR3 DNA is TGTGCCAGCAGTTTCCCAGAAGAGACCCAGTACTTC. The full variable domain, with the rest looked up from reference TRBV28 and TRBJ2-5, is DVKVTQSSRYLVKRTGEKVFLECVQDMDHENMFWYRQDPGLGLRLIYFSYDVKMKEKGDIPEGYSVSREKKERFSLILESASTNQTSMYLCASSFPEETQYFGPGTRLLVL.